Following are 26 T cell receptor beta chains from one sample sequenced in a study of shared clonotypes between healthy human individuals. The table came from immunoSEQ multiplex PCR; TCRdb's copy has only in-frame clones and leaves some out. The table records approximately 180,000 clones, 90% to 95% of them present only once. The specimen sequenced was naive CD4+ T cells sorted from blood. Subset here: CD45RA+ positively selected. These receptors all come from a woman in her twenties or thirties in good health.

The chain employs TRBV6-6 and TRBJ1-4; D is unclear. Trimming removed 0 bases at V and 8 bases at J, with 13 bases between. The CDR3 length is 15 residues. Germline V gene sequence: CDR1 MNHNY, CDR2 SVGAGI (reference sequence). CDR3 sequence reads: CASSYSTPLGEKLFF. The CDR3 DNA is TGTGCCAGCAGTTACTCGACGCCCCTGGGGGAAAAACTGTTTTTT.

The chain couples TRBV11-2 to TRBJ1-1, with TRBD1 as a possible D gene (5 bases). CDR3 length equals 14 residues. CDR1 SGHAT and CDR2 FQNNGV come from the germline V gene. Trimming left V 2 bases short and J 5 bases short, with 12 bases between. The CDR3 DNA follows: TGTGCCAGCAGCTTACGCGGGACGGGTACTGAAGCTTTCTTT. Amino acids: CASSLRGTGTEAFF.

The chain links TRBV5-6 to TRBJ2-5; D is uncertain. Deletions cut 4 bases from V and 2 bases from J, with 6 bases between. The germline V gene has CDR1 SGHDT and CDR2 YYEEEE. CDR3 length: 12 residues. The CDR3 DNA follows: TGTGCCAGCAGCCTACTTCAAGAGACCCAGTACTTC. It specifies CASSLLQETQYF.

This clone is a singleton in its sample. The genes are TRBV5-6 and TRBJ2-3, with a weak D call TRBD2 (6 bases). With 5 bases removed from V and 1 base from J, the gap between germline ends came to 14 bases. CDR1 SGHDT and CDR2 YYEEEE come from the germline V gene. The CDR3 contains 15 residues. In DNA, the CDR3 is TGTGCCAGCAGTGCGCGGGGCTCCGGCACAGATACGCAGTATTTT. Translated, it gives CASSARGSGTDTQYF.

This clone has just one count. The genes are TRBV7-4 and TRBJ2-7; TRBD2 matches 9 bases. J lost 3 bases, V lost 1 base, and 1 base had no gene match. Per germline, CDR1 SGHVT and CDR2 SQSDAQ. The CDR3 consists of 14 residues. CDR3 residues: CASSLVAGDYEQYF. In DNA, the CDR3 is TGTGCCAGCAGCTTAGTAGCGGGAGACTACGAGCAGTACTTC.

The rearrangement uses TRBV7-9 and TRBJ2-1; TRBD2 matches at 13 bases. Germline V gene sequence: CDR1 SEHNR, CDR2 FQNEAQ (reference sequence). The CDR3 runs to 19 residues. Trimming took 7 bases from V and 3 from J; bases not matched to a gene: 15. This CDR3 is CASTPEVQGLAGHYNEQFF. In DNA, the CDR3 is TGTGCCAGCACCCCCGAGGTGCAGGGACTAGCGGGACACTACAATGAGCAGTTCTTC.

Turning to this clone: A junction end diverges from the germline sequence, so it may reflect a read error. V is TRBV7-2 and J is TRBJ2-7; the match to TRBD2 covers 9 bases. CDR1 is SGHTA and CDR2 is FQGNSA in the germline V gene. This CDR3 comprises 14 residues. Here the CDR3 DNA reads TGTGCCAGCAGCGTAGCGGGAGATATTTACGAGCAGTACTTC. Protein sequence: CASSVAGDIYEQYF. Drawing the rest from reference TRBV7-2 and TRBJ2-7, the complete variable domain is GAGVSQSPSNKVTEKGKDVELRCDPISGHTALYWYRQSLGQGLEFLIYFQGNSAPDKSGLPSDRFSAERTGGSVSTLTIQRTQQEDSAVYLCASSVAGDIYEQYFGPGTRLTVT.

This chain uses TRBV6-5 with TRBJ1-1, with D hard to call. Germline CDR1 is MNHEY and CDR2 is SVGAGI. The germline V and J ends were trimmed by 4 bases and 5 bases, with 14 bases remaining between them. There are 14 residues in the CDR3. The CDR3 loop reads CASSLGGSGTEAFF. The CDR3, as DNA: TGTGCCAGCAGTTTAGGCGGCTCGGGAACTGAAGCTTTCTTT.

The chain links TRBV27 to TRBJ1-6, with TRBD1 as a possible D gene (6 bases). The CDR3 is 15 amino acids. Germline V gene lookup returns CDR1 MNHEY and CDR2 SMNVEV (reference sequence). V lost 7 bases to trimming and J lost 5 bases, with 15 bases between them. The CDR3 sequence is CASTPTGANNSPLHF. CDR3 DNA sequence: TGTGCCAGCACCCCGACGGGGGCGAATAATTCACCCCTCCACTTT.

The CDR3 sequence is CASSPQGLRSSYEQYF. The CDR3, as DNA: TGCGCCAGCAGCCCTCAAGGGCTTCGGAGCTCCTACGAGCAGTACTTC. This sequence joins TRBV4-1 and TRBJ2-5; no clear D gene. The J call may be incorrect, as the DNA end agrees better with TRBJ2-7. The CDR3 covers 16 residues. In germline, CDR1 is MGHRA, CDR2 YSYEKL.

V is TRBV9 and J is TRBJ1-1; no definite D call. Trimming pared 0 bases from V and 6 bases from J, leaving 9 bases between. Looked up from germline, CDR1 is SGDLS and CDR2 is YYNGEE. The CDR3 totals 13 residues. As DNA, the CDR3 is TGTGCCAGCAGCGTAGAGGGTGGGCCTGAAGCTTTCTTT. Encoded protein: CASSVEGGPEAFF. Together with reference TRBV9 and TRBJ1-1, the CDR3 gives the full variable domain: DSGVTQTPKHLITATGQRVTLRCSPRSGDLSVYWYQQSLDQGLQFLIQYYNGEERAKGNILERFSAQQFPDLHSELNLSSLELGDSALYFCASSVEGGPEAFFGQGTRLTVV.

In this sample, this clone turned up once. The chain joins TRBV4-1 to TRBJ2-5; D possibly corresponds to TRBD2 (6 bases). TRBJ2-7 explains the end of the DNA better; the J call may be wrong. Per germline, CDR1 MGHRA and CDR2 YSYEKL. This CDR3 is 14 amino acids long. The CDR3 region is CASSPPGALYEQYF. The CDR3 coding sequence is TGCGCCAGCAGCCCCCCGGGAGCTCTCTACGAGCAGTACTTC.

The J gene is TRBJ1-5, the V gene TRBV21-1; TRBD1 is taken as the D call from the table, unchecked against the DNA. TRBV21-1 is designated a pseudogene. The CDR3 covers 13 residues. For the CDR3, the DNA is TGTGCCAGCAGCCCCCGGACAGCGATGCCCCAGCATTTT. As protein: CASSPRTAMPQHF.

The chain has TRBV11-2 and TRBJ2-1; 13 bases fit TRBD2. Germline CDR1 and CDR2: SGHAT and FQNNGV. The CDR3 is made up of 15 amino acids. V trimming: 6 bases; J trimming: 4 bases; junction bases outside the gene matches: 3. Here the CDR3 reads CASRPLAGGYNEQFF. CDR3 nucleotide sequence: TGTGCCAGCAGGCCACTAGCGGGAGGGTACAATGAGCAGTTCTTC.

The chain has TRBV19 and TRBJ2-1; D call uncertain. CDR1 is LNHDA, CDR2 SQIVND, per germline (reference sequence). There are 14 residues in the CDR3. The germline V and J ends were trimmed by 0 bases and 4 bases, with 7 bases remaining between them. CDR3: CASSIDYRYNEQFF. The CDR3 DNA reads as TGTGCCAGTAGTATAGATTACAGATACAATGAGCAGTTCTTC.

V gene TRBV18 combines with J gene TRBJ2-7; maybe TRBD1 (5 bases). Germline CDR1 KGHSH, CDR2 LQKENI. The CDR3 covers 13 residues. V dropped 6 bases and J dropped 3 bases, with 12 bases sitting between them. The CDR3 nucleotides are TGTGCCAGCTCCCCCCAGGGCAGCTACGAGCAGTACTTC. It encodes CASSPQGSYEQYF. The full variable domain, in which reference TRBV18 and TRBJ2-7 provide the parts outside the CDR3, is NAGVMQNPRHLVRRRGQEARLRCSPMKGHSHVYWYRQLPEEGLKFMVYLQKENIIDESGMPKERFSAEFPKEGPSILRIQQVVRGDSAAYFCASSPQGSYEQYFGPGTRLTVT.

The V and J genes are TRBV28 and TRBJ1-1; D gene uncertain. Trimming shortened V by 7 bases and J by 1 base, and 4 bases separated the two germline ends. CDR1 and CDR2 from the germline V gene are MDHEN and SYDVKM. CDR3 length equals 11 residues. The CDR3 reads CASKGNTEAFF. The CDR3 nucleotides are TGTGCCAGCAAAGGGAACACTGAAGCTTTCTTT.

This clone was seen a single time. The gene calls are TRBV7-9 and TRBJ2-7; a possible D gene is TRBD1 (5 bases). Germline-derived CDR1 and CDR2 are SEHNR and FQNEAQ (reference sequence). V lost 3 bases, J lost 4 bases, and 19 bases lay in between. The CDR3 is made up of 16 amino acids. Here the CDR3 reads CASSFPGNPVPYEQYF. DNA for the CDR3: TGTGCCAGCAGCTTCCCAGGGAACCCGGTCCCTTACGAGCAGTACTTC.

The gene calls are TRBV5-1 and TRBJ2-6; a weak D match, TRBD2 (6 bases). Germline values: CDR1 SGHRS, CDR2 YFSETQ. This CDR3 is 14 amino acids long. With 8 bases removed from V and 0 bases from J, the gap between germline ends came to 9 bases. Here the CDR3 reads CASDGGSGANVLTF. CDR3 in DNA: TGCGCCAGTGACGGGGGCTCTGGGGCCAACGTCCTGACTTTC. Full variable domain (missing parts from reference TRBV5-1 and TRBJ2-6): KAGVTQTPRYLIKTRGQQVTLSCSPISGHRSVSWYQQTPGQGLQFLFEYFSETQRNKGNFPGRFSGRQFSNSRSEMNVSTLELGDSALYLCASDGGSGANVLTFGAGSRLTVL.

The genes are TRBV28 and TRBJ2-5; TRBD2 matches at 8 bases. The J call may be incorrect, as the DNA end agrees better with TRBJ2-7. Per germline, CDR1 MDHEN and CDR2 SYDVKM. The CDR3 sequence is 13 residues long. The chain's CDR3 is CASLAGGGYEQYF. CDR3 nucleotide sequence: TGTGCCAGCCTAGCGGGTGGAGGCTACGAGCAGTACTTC.

V usage is TRBV27 and J usage is TRBJ1-2; D might be TRBD1 (5 bases). V was cut by 4 bases and J by 3 bases, with 15 bases left in between. This CDR3 is 15 amino acids long. CDR1 and CDR2 (germline): MNHEY, SMNVEV (reference sequence). CDR3 DNA sequence: TGTGCCAGCAGTTACCGACAGCTGGGGGACTATGGCTACACCTTC. This gives the protein CASSYRQLGDYGYTF.

The chain joins TRBV6-1 to TRBJ2-7; possibly TRBD1 for D (5 bases). This CDR3 is 13 amino acids long. Germline V gene data show CDR1 as MNHNS and CDR2 as SASEGT. V was trimmed by 8 bases and J by 7 bases, leaving 18 bases between them. This CDR3 is CASVGAVFWEQYF. The CDR3 DNA sequence: TGTGCCAGCGTTGGGGCAGTTTTTTGGGAGCAGTACTTC.

This clone was observed once. V is TRBV6-5 and J is TRBJ2-7; D perhaps matches TRBD1 (6 bases). There are 14 residues in the CDR3. Germline values: CDR1 MNHEY, CDR2 SVGAGI. Trimming shortened V by 7 bases and J by 0 bases, and 13 bases separated the two germline ends. DNA for the CDR3: TGTGCCAGCACCAGGGGCAGGGCCTCCTACGAGCAGTACTTC. Its protein product is CASTRGRASYEQYF.

This rearrangement joins TRBV7-9 to TRBJ2-5, with 12 bases that match TRBD2. The better agreement between TRBJ2-7 and the DNA end casts doubt on the J call. Per the germline V gene, CDR1 is SEHNR and CDR2 is FQNEAQ (reference sequence). The length of the CDR3 is 15 residues. CDR3: CASSLRLAGAYEQYF. Written as DNA, the CDR3 is TGTGCCAGCAGCCTCCGACTAGCGGGAGCATACGAGCAGTACTTC.

This clone was observed once. CDR3 nucleotides: TGTGCCAGCAGTTTGTATCAGGGAGGCACAGATACGCAGTATTTT. It specifies CASSLYQGGTDTQYF. V gene TRBV28 combines with J gene TRBJ2-3, with D perhaps assigned TRBD1 or TRBD2 (5 bases each). Germline assignment: CDR1 MDHEN and CDR2 SYDVKM. The CDR3 is 15 residues long. V was pared by 3 bases and J by 1 base, with 11 bases between.

This rearrangement joins TRBV16 to TRBJ1-2, with D possibly matching TRBD1 (5 bases). Germline V CDR1 and CDR2: KGHSY, FQNENV. This CDR3 region has 12 residues. Trimming pared 5 bases from V and 7 bases from J, leaving 11 bases between. The DNA of the CDR3 is TGTGCCAGCAGCTTCGGGGGATCTGGCTACACCTTC. As protein: CASSFGGSGYTF.